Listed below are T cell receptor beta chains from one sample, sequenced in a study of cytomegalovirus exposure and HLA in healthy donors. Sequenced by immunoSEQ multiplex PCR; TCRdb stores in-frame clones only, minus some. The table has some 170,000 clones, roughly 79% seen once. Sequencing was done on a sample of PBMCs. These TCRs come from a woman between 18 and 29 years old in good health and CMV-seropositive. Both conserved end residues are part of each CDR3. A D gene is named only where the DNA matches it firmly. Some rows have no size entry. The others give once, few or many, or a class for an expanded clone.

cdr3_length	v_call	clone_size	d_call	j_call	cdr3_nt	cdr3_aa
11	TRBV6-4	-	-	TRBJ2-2	TGTGCCAGAAAAGGGGGCGGGGAGCTGTTTTTT	CARKGGGELFF
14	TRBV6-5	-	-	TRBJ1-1	TGTGCCAGCAGCGCACAGGCCACGGACACTGAAGCTTTCTTT	CASSAQATDTEAFF
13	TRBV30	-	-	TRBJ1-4	TGTGCCTGGAGCATCTCTGGGGGGGAAAAACTGTTTTTT	CAWSISGGEKLFF
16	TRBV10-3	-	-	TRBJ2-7	TGTGCCATCAGTGGAGGAAGACAGGGATCTGGGGGGGAGCAGTACTTC	CAISGGRQGSGGEQYF
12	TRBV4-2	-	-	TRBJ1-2	TGTGCCAGCAGCCTGGGAGGCTATGGCTACACCTTC	CASSLGGYGYTF
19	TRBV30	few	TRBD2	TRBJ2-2	TGTGCCTGGAGTGCCCGGGGACTAGCGGGGGCTGCGAACACCGGGGAGCTGTTTTTT	CAWSARGLAGAANTGELFF
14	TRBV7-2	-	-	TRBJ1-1	TGTGCCAGCGCCCTGCAAGAGGTCATCCCTGCAGCTTTCTTT	CASALQEVIPAAFF
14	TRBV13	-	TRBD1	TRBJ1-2	TGTGCCAGCAGCTCGGGACAGCGGAACTATGGCTACACCTTC	CASSSGQRNYGYTF
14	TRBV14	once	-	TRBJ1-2	TGTGCCAGCAGCCGGGGAGCGTTTCGGCGAGGCTACACCTTC	CASSRGAFRRGYTF
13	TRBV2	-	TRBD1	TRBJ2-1	TGTGCCAGCGTGACCTTCGACAGGGAGGAGCAGTTCTTC	CASVTFDREEQFF
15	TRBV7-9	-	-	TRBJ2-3	TGTGCCAGCAGCTTCCCGGGTGAACCCACAGATACGCAGTATTTT	CASSFPGEPTDTQYF
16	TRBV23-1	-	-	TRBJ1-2	TGCGCCAGCAGTCAACGGGCTGGGGGCCAAACCTATGGCTACACCTTC	CASSQRAGGQTYGYTF
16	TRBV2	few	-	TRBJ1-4	TGTGCCAGTCTCTTCATCCCCGGGGCAACTAATGAAAAACTGTTTTTT	CASLFIPGATNEKLFF
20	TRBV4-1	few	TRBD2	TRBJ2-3	TGCGCCAGCAGCCAAGAGACACTAGCGGGGGACGCGTTAAGCACAGATACGCAGTATTTT	CASSQETLAGDALSTDTQYF
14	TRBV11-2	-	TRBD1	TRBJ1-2	TGTGCCAGCAGATCCCCGACAGGGGGCTATGGCTACACCTTC	CASRSPTGGYGYTF
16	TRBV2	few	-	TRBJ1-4	TGTGCCAGCAGTGCCGGGGGGTTGAGAGGTCATGAAAAACTGTTTTTT	CASSAGGLRGHEKLFF
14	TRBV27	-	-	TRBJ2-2	TGTGCCAGCAGTTTATTACAGCCGGCCGGGGAGCTGTTTTTT	CASSLLQPAGELFF
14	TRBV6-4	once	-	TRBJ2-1	TGTGCCAGCAGTGAAAAGCGCGCGGGAAATGAGCAGTTCTTC	CASSEKRAGNEQFF
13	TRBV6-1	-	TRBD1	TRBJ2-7	TGTGCCAGCTCTTGGGGACAGGGCTCCGAGCAGTACTTC	CASSWGQGSEQYF
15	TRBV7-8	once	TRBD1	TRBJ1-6	TGTGCCAGCAGCGCGCAGGGGGCTGGTAATTCACCCCTCCACTTT	CASSAQGAGNSPLHF
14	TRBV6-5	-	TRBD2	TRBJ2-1	TGTGCCAGCAGCCTCGGGGGGGGCCGGAATGAGCAGTTCTTC	CASSLGGGRNEQFF
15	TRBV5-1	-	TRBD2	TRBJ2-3	TGCGCCAGCAGCTGGAGAATAGCGGGGGGAGATACGCAGTATTTT	CASSWRIAGGDTQYF